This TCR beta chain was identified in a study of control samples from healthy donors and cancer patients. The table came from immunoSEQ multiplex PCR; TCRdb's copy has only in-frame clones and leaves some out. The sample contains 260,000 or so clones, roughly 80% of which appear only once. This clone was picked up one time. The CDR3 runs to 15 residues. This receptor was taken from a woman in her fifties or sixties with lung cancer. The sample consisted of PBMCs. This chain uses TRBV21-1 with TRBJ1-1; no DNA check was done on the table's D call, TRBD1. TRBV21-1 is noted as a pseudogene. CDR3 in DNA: TGTGCCAGCAGCAAAGTGGGCTTCACGTACACTGAAGCTTTCTTT. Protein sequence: CASSKVGFTYTEAFF.